A selection of T cell receptor beta chains follows, all from one sample in a study of cytomegalovirus exposure and HLA in healthy donors. Clones were sequenced by immunoSEQ multiplex PCR, and TCRdb holds only the in-frame ones, with some missing. Of about 140,000 clones listed, 65% to 90% were seen once; the top ten hold about 1.2%. The sequenced material came from PBMCs. These receptors were obtained from a female donor in good health and CMV-seronegative. Each CDR3 is given with its conserved first and last residue. Rows give clone size only sometimes, using once, few, many, or a class for an expanded clone.

abundance	v_gene	len	j_gene	CDR3aa
-	TRBV30	12	TRBJ1-4	CAWSVLGEKLFF
-	TRBV29-1	14	TRBJ2-1	CSVDTFGSYNEQFF
-	TRBV7-9	13	TRBJ1-1	CASGKSGHTEAFF
-	TRBV4-2	12	TRBJ1-1	CASSQAGIEAFF
once	TRBV28	15	TRBJ1-5	CASSLLGGGNQPQHF
-	TRBV7-2	14	TRBJ1-1	CASSLGTGTTEAFF
-	TRBV29-1	14	TRBJ1-1	CSVDWDKEETEAFF
-	TRBV7-9	12	TRBJ1-1	CASSPFNTEAFF
-	TRBV6-5	16	TRBJ2-1	CASSYSLAGAYNEQFF
-	TRBV5-4	16	TRBJ2-7	CASSWNSGINPYEQYF
-	TRBV30	15	TRBJ2-1	CAWSAWGLAPNEQFF
-	TRBV2	14	TRBJ2-7	CASSEELAGVEQYF
-	TRBV5-1	14	TRBJ2-2	CASSLLSNTGELFF
-	TRBV11-1	14	TRBJ2-5	CASSRGQGEKTQYF
-	TRBV27	13	TRBJ2-2	CASSYTGPGELFF
-	TRBV5-4	13	TRBJ2-7	CASSRDTYYEQYF
few	TRBV6-5	15	TRBJ2-7	CASSPTMTEPYEQYF
few	TRBV7-8	12	TRBJ2-7	CASSLEGAQQYF
-	TRBV14	14	TRBJ1-2	CASSPGTGIGGYTF
-	TRBV11-3	13	TRBJ1-1	CASSPGKGTEAFF
-	TRBV29-1	14	TRBJ2-5	CSAGRLAGGETQYF
-	TRBV10-2	12	TRBJ2-1	CASSGDFNEQFF
-	TRBV7-9	13	TRBJ1-1	CASSSQVNTEAFF
-	TRBV7-8	14	TRBJ1-1	CASSFLTVNTEAFF
-	TRBV5-4	13	TRBJ1-2	CASSLGREYGYTF
-	TRBV5-1	16	TRBJ2-5	CASSLRLAAYQETQYF
-	TRBV4-2	12	TRBJ1-1	CASSRDRVEAFF
-	TRBV6-5	15	TRBJ1-5	CASSYSNRGAQPQHF
-	TRBV19	13	TRBJ1-2	CASSMEQGYGYTF
-	TRBV6-1	16	TRBJ2-7	CASSVPGLASSYEQYF
-	TRBV6-5	14	TRBJ1-1	CASSLTPTNTEAFF
-	TRBV5-1	15	TRBJ1-1	CASSSGTGGRTEAFF
once	TRBV4-1	17	TRBJ1-5	CASSHPGQGHSNQPQHF
-	TRBV6-5	14	TRBJ1-5	CASSRDSSNQPQHF
once	TRBV7-9	17	TRBJ2-7	CASSLAGRGTGVYEQYF
-	TRBV29-1	16	TRBJ2-6	CSVELAGATGANVLTF
few	TRBV28	15	TRBJ1-5	CASSTPTGYSQPQHF
-	TRBV6-1	15	TRBJ2-7	CASSVPSTGPYEQYF
few	TRBV14	15	TRBJ1-1	CASSPPGTIATEAFF
-	TRBV9	18	TRBJ2-5	CASSLSSDLAGWRETQYF
-	TRBV27	17	TRBJ1-5	CASSPGQRRYSNQPQHF
-	TRBV11-2	14	TRBJ1-1	CASSLAGGNTEAFF
-	TRBV4-1	18	TRBJ1-4	CASSHPGQGPAPGEKLFF
-	TRBV29-1	12	TRBJ1-3	CSVVAGGDTIYF
-	TRBV4-1	16	TRBJ1-1	CASSSRTGAMNTEAFF
few	TRBV15	12	TRBJ2-1	CATSEQGMGQFF
once	TRBV7-9	13	TRBJ2-1	CASLFGSYNEQFF
-	TRBV10-3	11	TRBJ2-4	CAIMTGGIQYF